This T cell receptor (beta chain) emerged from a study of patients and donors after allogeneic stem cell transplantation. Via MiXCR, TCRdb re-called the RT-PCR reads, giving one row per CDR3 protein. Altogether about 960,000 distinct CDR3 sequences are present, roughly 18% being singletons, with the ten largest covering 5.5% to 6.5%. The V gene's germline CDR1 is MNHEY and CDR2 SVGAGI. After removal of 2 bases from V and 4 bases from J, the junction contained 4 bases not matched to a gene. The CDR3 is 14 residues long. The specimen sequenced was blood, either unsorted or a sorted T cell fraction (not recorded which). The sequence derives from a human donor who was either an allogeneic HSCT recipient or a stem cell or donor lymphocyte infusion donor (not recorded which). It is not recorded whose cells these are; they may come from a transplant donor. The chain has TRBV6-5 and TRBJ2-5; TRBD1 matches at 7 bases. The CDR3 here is CASSYRQGLETQYF. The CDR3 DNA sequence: TGTGCCAGCAGTTACCGACAGGGATTAGAGACCCAGTACTTC.